One T cell receptor (beta chain) is described in this entry. Its antigen is still unknown. Base qualities are not provided; no much larger clone lies one nucleotide away. This sample is part of a study of shared clonotypes between healthy human individuals (dated by TCRdb to the early 2020s). General notes on the study: Three men and a couple of women, aged 18 to 49 years, made up the cohort. For each donor, three plates each were used for CD4 naive and CD4 memory, two plates were used for CD8 naive, and one plate was used for CD8 memory. To estimate repertoire size and how much clonotype sharing occurs between individuals, the study deeply sequenced the blood TCR repertoires of about five healthy adults. Libraries were prepared and TCR repertoires were sequenced by different laboratories using diverse techniques, in order to increase sequencing depth and limit assay-specific biases. Leukapheresis yielded between about 0.8 and 9.5 billion PBMCs per donor.

TCR CDR3 regions were amplified from genomic DNA by multiplex PCR using the deep immunoSEQ assay. Genomic DNA extracted from each cell subset was distributed evenly over all wells of several immunoSEQ 96-well plates, and each plate served as one replicate. For sorted subsets, roughly 0.2 ug genomic DNA, equal to about 30,000 T cell genomes, was loaded into each replicate PCR. Purified libraries were quantified with a Qubit 3.0 fluorometer, sized on a Bioanalyzer 2100, and re-quantified with the KAPA Library Quantification kit. A separate single-read 150-cycle Illumina NextSeq 550 flow cell was used to sequence each immunoSEQ 96-well plate. On the study's bioinformatics: Because the immunoSEQ output included only junctional sequences and no quality scores, the filtering could not be the same as the filtering used for full-length reads. Sequences were annotated with PyIR, a Python wrapper for IgBLAST v1.9, and V/J genes and CDR3 were assigned using IMGT germline references. Reads were removed for weak V/J assignments (E-value above 1e-6), missing CDR3, stop codons, out-of-frame junctions, or ambiguous translated residues. A V3J clonotype was defined by an identical inferred V gene, J gene, and CDR3 amino acid sequence. Percentage overlap between repertoires was calculated by dividing the number of shared unique clonotypes by the size of the smaller repertoire. Richness of each repertoire was evaluated using RTK rarefaction, the Chao1 estimator, and Recon v2.1 estimates of unobserved clonotypes. Generation probabilities for all TCRbeta clonotypes obtained by the gDNA method from several donors were computed using OLGA. In its TCRdb copy, this immuneACCESS table keeps in-frame sequences only and misses some clones. Where compared with another copy, unresolved V genes explain less than half of these, and the others have no known cause. V, J and clone size were drawn from that table, and D and trimming were deduced from the DNA. This sample comprises approximately 1.9 million clones, 80% to 95% of them detected only once. Of the sample, under 2% falls within the top ten clones.

CD8 naive samples were obtained by positive selection for CCR7 among CD45RO-negative cells, yielding a CD45RA+CCR7+ population from which TemRA cells were excluded. The donors were healthy, HIV-negative adults who had no recently reported acute infections or vaccinations. Every donor was a Caucasian adult residing in Nashville, Tennessee, USA. Blood was collected by leukapheresis, and PBMCs were isolated by Ficoll-Histopaque density gradient centrifugation and then cryopreserved in liquid nitrogen vapor phase. Purity and quantity of every magnetically sorted T cell population were checked by analytical flow cytometry. Genomic DNA was isolated from each sorted fraction and quantified by UV absorbance on a Nanodrop 2000c. Results and caveats for the whole study, not just this receptor: Naive subsets generally had larger estimated clonotype richness than memory subsets did. When several donors were compared, the shared fraction of clonotypes was around 5% for naive CD4, around 4% for naive CD8, more than 2% for memory CD4, and around 0.37% for memory CD8. Pairwise subsampling indicated that sequencing depth was expected to affect the degree of clonotype sharing among donors. Sampling was restricted to blood, and TCR repertoires in tissue are likely to differ from TCR repertoires in blood. Incomplete sequencing was indicated by rarefaction of sorted-subset datasets, despite the large sequencing depth. Because the study included only a small number of donors, the genetic and exposure-history diversity represented was limited. Compared with non-shared clonotypes, clonotypes shared by all four sorted-subset donors had higher generation probabilities.

There are 16 amino acids in the CDR3, from cysteine to phenylalanine inclusive. Kept here is only the CDR3 DNA, which spans 48 bases and is read in frame from base 1. Reading the germline V gene gives CDR1 SGHRS and CDR2 YFSETQ. The trim is 4 bases for V and 0 bases for J, with a gap of 16 bases between the germline ends. The clonotype comes from a man between 18 and 29 years old in good health. Some clones in this sample may be carry-over from other donors' samples. The rearrangement joined TRBV5-1 to TRBJ1-2, with no D gene named confidently. Sequenced sample: naive CD8+ T cells from PBMCs. Sample cell subset or site, as interpreted from the label and publication: CD45RA+CCR7+. The CDR3 here reads CASSPETWNTNYGYTF. The bases are TGCGCCAGCAGCCCAGAGACTTGGAATACTAACTATGGCTACACCTTC.